This paragraph covers one T cell receptor (beta chain) sequence. This clonotype has at least ten counts. What antigen it recognizes has not been identified. Base quality data are lacking; no much larger clone is found one base away. The axillary draining lymph nodes of breast cancer patients were the source of the lymph node samples. The data were taken from a study of breast tumors, draining lymph nodes, adjacent tissues listed by TCRdb under 2016. For context, the study as a whole: In breast cancer patients, the study compared the TCR beta repertoires of tumor, adjacent nontumor tissue and axillary lymph nodes. In human breast cancer, the study set out to evaluate how tumor, surrounding tissue and draining lymph node repertoires relate to one another and whether T cells may move between these sites. Points the paper makes about the study in general: Tumor and nontumor tissue repertoires were significantly more similar in luminal-like than in basal-like breast cancer. The study presented the conclusion that tumor T cells originate in lymph nodes as consistent with a hypothesis, not as something directly demonstrated. A scenario in which most tumor T cells derive from the lymph node and then expand within tumor tissue was judged to be consistent with the data. T-cell repertoire diversity in tumors was found to be lower than in lymph nodes but higher than in nontumor tissue, and preferential V and J gene usage was observed.

Taken from cysteine to phenylalanine, the CDR3 has 14 residues. Left in the record is the CDR3 DNA by itself, 42 bases read in frame from the first base. The germline V gene yields SNHLY for CDR1 and FYNNEI for CDR2. The junction shows trimming of 3 bases on V and 10 bases on J, and the gene matches do not reach 3 bases of it. The instrument was an Illumina HiSeq 2000. TCR beta chain libraries were generated through multiplex PCR amplification. High-throughput sequencing was used to analyze the amplified TCR beta chain products. TCRdb reran the public reads through fastp at Q25 and MiXCR, keeping productive beta chains. Under each unique CDR3 protein, matching rows form one entry showing the most common genes and DNA. Counted in this sample were some 230,000 distinct CDR3 sequences; under 40% of them appeared once. In total, the top ten clones hold over 3.5% of the sample.

What was sequenced was axillary lymph node tissue. The receptor comes from a female donor with breast cancer. Some clones in this sample may be carry-over from other donors' samples. The sequence is built from TRBV2 and TRBJ2-3; TRBD2 matches 14 bases in the middle. The nucleotide sequence is TGTGCCAGCAGTGAGGGACTAGCGGGAGCCGCGCAGTATTTT. It is translated as CASSEGLAGAAQYF.